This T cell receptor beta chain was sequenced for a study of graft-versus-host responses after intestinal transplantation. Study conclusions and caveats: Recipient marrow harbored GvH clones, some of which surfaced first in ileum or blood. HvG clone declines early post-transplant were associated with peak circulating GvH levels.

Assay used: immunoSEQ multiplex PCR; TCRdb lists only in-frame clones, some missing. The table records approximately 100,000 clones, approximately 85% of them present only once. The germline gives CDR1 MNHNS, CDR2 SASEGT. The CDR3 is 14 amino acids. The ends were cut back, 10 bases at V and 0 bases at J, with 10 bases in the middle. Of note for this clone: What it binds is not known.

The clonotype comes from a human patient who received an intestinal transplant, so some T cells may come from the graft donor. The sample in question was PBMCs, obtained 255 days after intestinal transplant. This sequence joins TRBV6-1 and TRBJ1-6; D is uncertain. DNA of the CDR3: TGTGCCACCCTATTTAGCTCCTATAATTCACCCCTCCACTTT. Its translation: CATLFSSYNSPLHF.